The rows below give T cell receptor beta chains drawn from one sample of a study of blood T cell repertoires in COVID-19. Assay used: immunoSEQ multiplex PCR; TCRdb lists only in-frame clones, some missing. The data show about 400,000 clones, roughly 86% seen once. Sequencing was carried out using PBMCs or T cells enriched from blood (not recorded which). The source of these receptors is a middle-aged woman with acute COVID-19. CDR3s include the opening cysteine and the closing phenylalanine or tryptophan. A D gene is named only where the DNA matches it firmly. The listing skips clone size in some rows; elsewhere it reads once, few, many or a size class.

d_call j_call cdr3_length clone_size v_call cdr3_aa cdr3_nt
TRBD1 TRBJ1-2 13 . TRBV5-1 CASSVDRAPGYTF TGCGCCAGCAGCGTGGACAGGGCCCCTGGCTACACCTTC
. TRBJ2-7 15 . TRBV5-1 CASSLEGRGGDEQYF TGCGCCAGCAGCTTGGAGGGTCGGGGAGGCGACGAGCAGTACTTC
TRBD1 TRBJ2-7 13 . TRBV30 CAWSADRGYEQYF TGTGCCTGGAGCGCGGACAGGGGTTACGAGCAGTACTTC
. TRBJ1-4 15 . TRBV5-1 CASSLGGSTNEKLFF TGCGCCAGCAGCTTGGGCGGATCAACTAATGAAAAACTGTTTTTT
TRBD2 TRBJ2-2 16 . TRBV4-2 CASSQLAGAYTGELFF TGTGCCAGCAGCCAATTAGCGGGGGCTTACACCGGGGAGCTGTTTTTT
TRBD2 TRBJ2-7 15 . TRBV18 CASSPVLAGDYEQYF TGTGCCAGCTCACCAGTACTAGCGGGGGATTACGAGCAGTACTTC
. TRBJ1-1 15 . TRBV30 CAWSPGFSMNTEAFF TGTGCCTGGAGTCCGGGGTTTAGTATGAACACTGAAGCTTTCTTT
TRBD1 TRBJ2-3 16 once TRBV9 CASSVDEGAPTDTQYF TGTGCCAGCAGCGTAGATGAGGGGGCGCCCACAGATACGCAGTATTTT
TRBD1 TRBJ1-2 17 . TRBV6-1 CASSERGGQAASYGYTF TGTGCCAGCAGTGAAAGGGGGGGACAGGCGGCTTCCTATGGCTACACCTTC
TRBD2 TRBJ2-1 15 . TRBV7-8 CASTKKLGLAGGQFF TGTGCCAGCACCAAAAAGCTGGGACTAGCGGGGGGGCAGTTCTTC
TRBD2 TRBJ2-1 15 . TRBV19 CASSISSGGFNEQFF TGTGCCAGTAGTATTAGTAGCGGGGGGTTTAATGAGCAGTTCTTC
TRBD1 TRBJ1-5 14 many TRBV5-6 CASSFGTGNQPQHF TGTGCCAGCAGCTTCGGGACAGGGAATCAGCCCCAGCATTTT
. TRBJ1-6 14 . TRBV2 CASSEEVGDSPLHF TGTGCCAGCAGTGAAGAGGTCGGGGATTCACCCCTCCACTTT
TRBD2 TRBJ2-3 15 . TRBV9 CASSVAGGIADTQYF TGTGCCAGCAGCGTGGCGGGGGGGATAGCAGATACGCAGTATTTT
. TRBJ2-1 16 . TRBV4-1 CASSQHYKYRVREQFF TGCGCCAGCAGCCAACACTATAAGTACAGGGTGCGCGAGCAGTTCTTC
. TRBJ1-6 20 few TRBV27 CASSLKYPSVTGSYNSPLHF TGTGCCAGCAGTTTAAAGTATCCGAGTGTCACCGGGTCCTATAATTCACCCCTCCACTTT
TRBD2 TRBJ2-7 14 . TRBV14 CASSQIAGDYEQYF TGTGCCAGCAGCCAGATAGCGGGGGACTACGAGCAGTACTTC
. TRBJ1-2 13 . TRBV3-1/TRBV3-2 CASSHRTAYGYTF TGTGCCAGCAGCCATAGGACAGCCTATGGCTACACCTTC
TRBD2 TRBJ2-3 17 . TRBV18 CASSPIGLAGFTDTQYF TGTGCCAGCTCCCCAATCGGACTAGCGGGGTTCACAGATACGCAGTATTTT
. TRBJ1-1 13 . TRBV7-8 CASSTNEGTEAFF TGTGCCAGCAGTACAAATGAGGGCACTGAAGCTTTCTTT
. TRBJ2-4 14 . TRBV30 CAWRGRQAKNIQYF TGTGCCTGGAGAGGGAGACAAGCCAAAAACATTCAGTACTTC
. TRBJ1-2 13 many TRBV13 CASSYGGNYGYTF TGTGCCAGCAGCTACGGGGGGAACTATGGCTACACCTTC
TRBD2 TRBJ2-1 15 . TRBV7-9 CASSLLAGGYNEQFF TGTGCCAGCAGCTTACTAGCGGGGGGGTACAATGAGCAGTTCTTC
. TRBJ2-5 12 . TRBV18 CASSQGEETQYF TGTGCCAGCTCACAGGGGGAAGAGACCCAGTACTTC
TRBD1 TRBJ1-3 17 . TRBV9 CASSIGQGNIYGNTIYF TGTGCCAGCAGCATTGGACAGGGTAACATCTATGGAAACACCATATATTTT
. TRBJ1-1 13 once TRBV7-9 CASSALGNTEAFF TGTGCCAGCAGCGCGCTAGGGAACACTGAAGCTTTCTTT
TRBD1 TRBJ2-3 14 . TRBV5-1 CASRGQGAADTQYF TGCGCCAGCCGAGGACAGGGGGCTGCCGATACGCAGTATTTT
TRBD2 TRBJ2-5 17 . TRBV3-1/TRBV3-2 CASSQTNLGLALETQYF TGTGCCAGCAGCCAAACCAATCTAGGACTAGCTTTAGAGACCCAGTACTTC
TRBD2 TRBJ2-2 17 . TRBV18 CASSPDPGLATTGELFF TGTGCCAGCTCACCAGATCCGGGACTAGCGACCACCGGGGAGCTGTTTTTT
TRBD1 TRBJ2-2 16 . TRBV5-1 CASSLSGTGYTGELFF TGCGCCAGCAGCTTGTCCGGGACAGGGTACACCGGGGAGCTGTTTTTT
TRBD1 TRBJ1-1 17 . TRBV6-4 CASGEDRGRTWDTEAFF TGTGCCAGTGGGGAGGACAGGGGACGAACGTGGGACACTGAAGCTTTCTTT
. TRBJ1-3 11 . TRBV20-1 CSASTADTIYF TGCAGTGCTAGTACCGCGGACACCATATATTTT
. TRBJ1-2 14 . TRBV14 CASSHRRQPYGYTF TGTGCCAGCAGCCACCGGAGACAGCCCTATGGCTACACCTTC
. TRBJ1-1 14 . TRBV29-1 CSVEGVHRNTEAFF TGCAGCGTTGAAGGGGTGCACAGGAACACTGAAGCTTTCTTT
TRBD1 TRBJ1-4 16 . TRBV5-5 CASSFGTGGRNEKLFF TGTGCCAGCAGCTTCGGGACAGGGGGGAGAAATGAAAAACTGTTTTTT
. TRBJ1-5 14 few TRBV28 CAASRPGSLLPQHF TGTGCCGCTTCGCGGCCGGGGAGTTTATTGCCCCAGCATTTT
. TRBJ1-5 15 . TRBV6-5 CASSCRTSEHQPQHF TGTGCCAGCAGTTGCCGGACATCCGAACATCAGCCCCAGCATTTT
. TRBJ1-1 15 . TRBV5-5 CASNRAGQPNTEAFF TGTGCCAGCAACCGGGCCGGACAGCCGAACACTGAAGCTTTCTTT
. TRBJ1-5 17 . TRBV27 CASSPRRVWTVHQPQHF TGTGCCAGCAGTCCACGGAGGGTTTGGACGGTGCATCAGCCCCAGCATTTT
TRBD1 TRBJ1-5 15 . TRBV11-2 CASSLDQGARYPQHF TGTGCCAGCAGCTTGGATCAGGGGGCGCGGTATCCCCAGCATTTT
. TRBJ1-4 16 . TRBV5-1 CASSLTGGLTNEKLFF TGCGCCAGCAGCTTGACCGGGGGTCTAACTAATGAAAAACTGTTTTTT
. TRBJ2-1 14 . TRBV24-1 CATSDSPGKHEQFF TGTGCCACCAGTGATTCCCCAGGGAAGCATGAGCAGTTCTTC
. TRBJ2-3 16 . TRBV10-2 CASSRGLAGSTDTQYF TGCGCCAGCAGTAGAGGTCTAGCCGGTAGCACAGATACGCAGTATTTT
TRBD2 TRBJ2-3 18 once TRBV10-1 CASSALLGERGNLDTQYF TGCGCCAGCAGTGCCTTACTCGGCGAGCGGGGGAATTTAGATACGCAGTATTTT
. TRBJ2-7 15 . TRBV4-1 CASSQDNWGPYEQYF TGCGCCAGCAGCCAAGATAATTGGGGCCCCTACGAGCAGTACTTC
. TRBJ1-1 12 . TRBV3-1/TRBV3-2 CASSSREGEAFF TGTGCCAGCAGCTCTAGGGAGGGTGAAGCTTTCTTT
. TRBJ1-2 10 once TRBV6-5 CASFQNGYTF TGTGCCAGCTTCCAGAATGGCTACACCTTC
. TRBJ1-3 14 . TRBV3-1/TRBV3-2 CASTTAYSGNTIYF TGTGCCAGCACCACAGCCTACTCTGGAAACACCATATATTTT
. TRBJ2-2 12 . TRBV12-3/TRBV12-4 CASSQGTGELFF TGTGCCAGCAGCCAGGGGACCGGGGAGCTGTTTTTT
TRBD1 TRBJ1-1 14 . TRBV2 CASSLQGLDTEAFF TGTGCCAGCAGTCTACAGGGGCTTGACACTGAAGCTTTCTTT
. TRBJ2-7 13 . TRBV7-2 CASSFETNYEQYF TGTGCCAGCAGCTTTGAGACAAACTACGAGCAGTACTTC
TRBD1 TRBJ1-3 16 . TRBV18 CASSRGQVLSGNTIYF TGTGCCAGCTCCCGGGGACAGGTCCTCTCTGGAAACACCATATATTTT
. TRBJ1-6 16 . TRBV5-1 CASSLGSSGSNSPLHF TGCGCCAGCAGCTTGGGGTCGTCAGGGTCTAATTCACCCCTCCACTTT
. TRBJ2-6 15 . TRBV6-5 CASSPSLTGANVLTF TGTGCCAGCAGCCCCTCCCTGACAGGGGCCAACGTCCTGACTTTC
TRBD1 TRBJ2-5 16 few TRBV5-4 CASSTSDFRGRETQYF TGTGCCAGCAGCACCTCAGATTTCAGGGGGCGAGAGACCCAGTACTTC
. TRBJ1-1 15 . TRBV27 CASSAILGAVTEAFF TGTGCCAGCAGTGCCATTCTAGGGGCTGTCACTGAAGCTTTCTTT
. TRBJ2-7 14 . TRBV7-6 CASSLGGLSYEQYF TGTGCCAGCAGCTTAGGCGGACTCTCCTACGAGCAGTACTTC
TRBD2 TRBJ2-5 18 . TRBV11-2 CASSLGDLAGGPVETQYF TGTGCCAGCAGCTTAGGAGATCTAGCGGGGGGGCCGGTAGAGACCCAGTACTTC
. TRBJ1-2 14 . TRBV5-4 CASSGFRAGNGYTF TGTGCCAGCAGCGGCTTCAGGGCAGGGAATGGCTACACCTTC